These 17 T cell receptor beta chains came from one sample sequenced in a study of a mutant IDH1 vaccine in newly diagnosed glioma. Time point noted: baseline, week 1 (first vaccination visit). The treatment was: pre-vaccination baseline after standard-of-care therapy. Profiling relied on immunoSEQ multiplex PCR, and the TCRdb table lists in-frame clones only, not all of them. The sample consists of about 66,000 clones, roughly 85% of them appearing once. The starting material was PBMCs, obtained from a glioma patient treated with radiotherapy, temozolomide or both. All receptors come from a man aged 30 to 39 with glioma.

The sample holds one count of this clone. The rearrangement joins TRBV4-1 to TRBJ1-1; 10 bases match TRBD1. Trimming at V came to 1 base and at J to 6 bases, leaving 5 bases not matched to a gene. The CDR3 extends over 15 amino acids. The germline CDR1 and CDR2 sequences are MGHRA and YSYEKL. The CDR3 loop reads CASSQAGQGLPEAFF. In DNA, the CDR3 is TGCGCCAGCAGCCAAGCGGGACAGGGGCTTCCTGAAGCTTTCTTT.

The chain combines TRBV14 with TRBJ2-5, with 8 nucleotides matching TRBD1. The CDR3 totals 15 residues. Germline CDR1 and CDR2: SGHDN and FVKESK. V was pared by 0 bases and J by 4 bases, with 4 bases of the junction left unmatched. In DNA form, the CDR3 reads TGTGCCAGCAGCCAAGAACCGACAGGGGCAGAGACCCAGTACTTC. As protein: CASSQEPTGAETQYF.

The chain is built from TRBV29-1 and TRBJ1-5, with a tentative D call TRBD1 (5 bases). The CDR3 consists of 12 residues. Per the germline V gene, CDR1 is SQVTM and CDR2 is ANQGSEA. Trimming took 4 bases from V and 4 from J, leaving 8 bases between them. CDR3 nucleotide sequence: TGCAGCGTTGGGGGGAGGAATCAGCCCCAGCATTTT. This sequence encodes CSVGGRNQPQHF.

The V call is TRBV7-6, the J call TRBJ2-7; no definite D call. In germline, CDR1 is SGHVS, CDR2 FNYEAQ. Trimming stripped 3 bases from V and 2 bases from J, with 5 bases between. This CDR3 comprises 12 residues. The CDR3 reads CASSFDTYEQYF. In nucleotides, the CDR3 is TGTGCCAGCAGCTTTGACACCTACGAGCAGTACTTC.

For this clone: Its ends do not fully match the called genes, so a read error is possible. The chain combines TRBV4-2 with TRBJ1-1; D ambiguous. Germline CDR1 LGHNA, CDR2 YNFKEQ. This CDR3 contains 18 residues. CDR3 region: CASSQGQESGSINTGAFF. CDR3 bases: TGTGCCAGCAGCCAAGGCCAAGAAAGTGGCTCAATAAACACTGGAGCTTTCTTT.

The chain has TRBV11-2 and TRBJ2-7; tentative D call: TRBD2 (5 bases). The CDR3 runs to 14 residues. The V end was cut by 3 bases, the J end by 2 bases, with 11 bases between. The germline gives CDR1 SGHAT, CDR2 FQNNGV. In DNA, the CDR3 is TGTGCCAGCAGCTTGTCCGGGATACCCTACGAGCAGTACTTC. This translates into CASSLSGIPYEQYF.

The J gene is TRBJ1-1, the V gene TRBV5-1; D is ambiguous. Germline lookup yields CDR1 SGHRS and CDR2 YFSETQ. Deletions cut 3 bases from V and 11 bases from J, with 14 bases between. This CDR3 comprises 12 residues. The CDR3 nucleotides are TGCGCCAGCAGCTCGGATCTCTTGGGGGCTTTCTTT. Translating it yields CASSSDLLGAFF.

CDR3 in DNA: TGTGCCAGCTCCCCTAGGTTAGCAAACACTGAAGCTTTCTTT. Translated, it gives CASSPRLANTEAFF. The V call is TRBV18, the J call TRBJ1-1; D not resolved. In germline, CDR1 is KGHSH, CDR2 LQKENI. The CDR3 covers 14 residues. The V end lost 6 bases, the J end lost 2 bases, and 13 bases lay between the germline ends.

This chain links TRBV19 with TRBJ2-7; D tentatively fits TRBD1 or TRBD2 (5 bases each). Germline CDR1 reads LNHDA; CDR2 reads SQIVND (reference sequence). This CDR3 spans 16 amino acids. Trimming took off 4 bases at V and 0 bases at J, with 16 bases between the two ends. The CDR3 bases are TGTGCCAGTAGTACCTCCGGGACCCTTGGCTCCTACGAGCAGTACTTC. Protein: CASSTSGTLGSYEQYF.

The CDR3 DNA follows: TGTGCCAGCTCACAAAGGACAGGGCCTTATAGCAATCAGCCCCAGCATTTT. This encodes CASSQRTGPYSNQPQHF. The V and J genes are TRBV18 and TRBJ1-5, with 8 bases matching TRBD1. The CDR3 is 17 residues long. Germline CDR1 KGHSH, CDR2 LQKENI. Unmatched junction bases numbered 8, after V lost 4 bases and J lost 0 bases.

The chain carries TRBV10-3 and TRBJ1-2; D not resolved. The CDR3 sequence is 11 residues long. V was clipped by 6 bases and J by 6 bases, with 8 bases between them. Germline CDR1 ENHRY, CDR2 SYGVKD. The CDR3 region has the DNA TGTGCCATCAGGTCTTCCGATGGCTACACCTTC. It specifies CAIRSSDGYTF.

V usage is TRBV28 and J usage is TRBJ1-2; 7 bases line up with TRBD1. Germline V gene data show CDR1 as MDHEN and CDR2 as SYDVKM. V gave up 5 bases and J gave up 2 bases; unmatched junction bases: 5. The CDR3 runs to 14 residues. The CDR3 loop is CASSLPQGNYGYTF. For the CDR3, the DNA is TGTGCCAGCAGTCTACCACAGGGGAACTATGGCTACACCTTC.

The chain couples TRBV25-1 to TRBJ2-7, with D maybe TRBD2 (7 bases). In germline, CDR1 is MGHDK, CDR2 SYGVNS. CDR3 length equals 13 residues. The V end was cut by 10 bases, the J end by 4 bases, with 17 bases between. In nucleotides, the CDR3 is TGTGCCACCACGGGGGAGGGGGGTTACGAGCAGTACTTC. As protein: CATTGEGGYEQYF.

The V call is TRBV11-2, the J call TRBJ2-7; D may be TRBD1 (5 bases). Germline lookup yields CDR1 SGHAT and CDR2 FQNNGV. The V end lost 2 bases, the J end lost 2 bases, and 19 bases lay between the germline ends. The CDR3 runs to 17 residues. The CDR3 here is CASSLRLGQGYTYEQYF. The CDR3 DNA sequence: TGTGCCAGCAGCTTAAGGCTGGGGCAAGGTTATACCTACGAGCAGTACTTC. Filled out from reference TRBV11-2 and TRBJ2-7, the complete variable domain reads EAGVAQSPRYKIIEKRQSVAFWCNPISGHATLYWYQQILGQGPKLLIQFQNNGVVDDSQLPKDRFSAERLKGVDSTLKIQPAKLEDSAVYLCASSLRLGQGYTYEQYFGPGTRLTVT.

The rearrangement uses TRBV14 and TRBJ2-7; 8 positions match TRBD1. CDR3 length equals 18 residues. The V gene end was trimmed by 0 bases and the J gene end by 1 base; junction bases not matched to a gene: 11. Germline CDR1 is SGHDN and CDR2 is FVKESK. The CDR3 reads CASSQDHRLTGASYEQYF. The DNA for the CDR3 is TGTGCCAGCAGCCAAGATCATCGCTTGACAGGGGCGTCCTACGAGCAGTACTTC.

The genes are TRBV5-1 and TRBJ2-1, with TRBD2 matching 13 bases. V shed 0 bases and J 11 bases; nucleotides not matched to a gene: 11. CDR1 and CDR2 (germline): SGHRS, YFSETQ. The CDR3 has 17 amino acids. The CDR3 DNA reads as TGCGCCAGCAGCTTGGATGGGACTAGCGGGGCCCGTGGACAGCAGTTCTTC. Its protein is CASSLDGTSGARGQQFF.

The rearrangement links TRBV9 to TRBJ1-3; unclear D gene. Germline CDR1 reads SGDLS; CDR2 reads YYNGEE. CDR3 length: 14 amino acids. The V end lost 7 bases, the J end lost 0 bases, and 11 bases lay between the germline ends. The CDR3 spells CASQADDSGNTIYF. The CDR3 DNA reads TGTGCCAGCCAGGCAGATGACTCTGGAAACACCATATATTTT.